These 26 T cell receptor beta chains came from one sample sequenced in a study of molecular identifiers for immune sequencing clone quantification. TCRdb reanalysed the PCR reads using MiXCR and keeps one entry per CDR3 protein. Among roughly 55,000 distinct CDR3 sequences listed, more than 35% were seen once. The source material was naive CD8+ T cells from blood, with Jurkat cell RNA spiked in. Subset described: FACS-sorted CD8+CD4-CCR7+CD45RA+ naive T cells. The receptors derive from a human donor in good health. Some libraries in this study had Jurkat cell RNA spiked in.

The rearrangement uses TRBV10-2 and TRBJ2-4; 7 bases fit TRBD1. Germline V gene lookup returns CDR1 WSHSY and CDR2 SAAADI. This CDR3 is built from 15 residues. The ends lost 7 bases at V and 5 bases at J; junction bases unmatched: 11. CDR3 sequence (DNA): TGCGCCAGCAAAGGGACAGAATCCGCCGAAAACATTCAGTACTTC. As protein: CASKGTESAENIQYF.

V gene TRBV4-1 combines with J gene TRBJ1-1; 9 positions agree with TRBD1. Germline V gene data show CDR1 as MGHRA and CDR2 as YSYEKL. With 5 bases clipped from V and 6 bases from J, the junction kept 10 bases outside the gene matches. The CDR3 is 15 amino acids. The CDR3 coding sequence is TGCGCCAGCAGCTCCCCCGGGACAGGGAGGGCTGAAGCTTTCTTT. Translated: CASSSPGTGRAEAFF.

Note on this clonotype: One base away lies a much larger clone, so this may be a sequencing read error. Here the CDR3 reads CAGSLEGDLRSGANVLTF. DNA for the CDR3: TGTGCCGGCAGCTTAGAGGGTGACTTGAGGTCTGGGGCCAACGTCCTGACTTTC. The chain joins TRBV7-6 to TRBJ2-6; D is possibly TRBD2 (5 bases). Per germline, CDR1 SGHVS and CDR2 FNYEAQ. The CDR3 has 18 amino acids.

The rearrangement joins TRBV4-2 to TRBJ2-3; D possibly matches TRBD1 or TRBD2 (7 bases each). With 5 bases removed from V and 2 bases from J, the gap between germline ends came to 11 bases. The length of the CDR3 is 14 residues. Germline CDR1 is LGHNA and CDR2 is YNFKEQ. The CDR3 loop is CASSDRDYTDTQYF. CDR3 bases: TGTGCCAGCAGCGACAGGGACTACACAGATACGCAGTATTTT.

This clonotype occurred a few times. This sequence joins TRBV7-6 and TRBJ2-5; TRBD1 aligns across 7 bases. Germline CDR1 reads SGHVS; CDR2 reads FNYEAQ. Trimming removed 4 bases from V and 2 bases from J; junction bases left unmatched: 4. The CDR3 totals 14 residues. In nucleotides, the CDR3 is TGTGCCAGCAGCTCCCGGGACAGTCAAGAGACCCAGTACTTC. Protein product: CASSSRDSQETQYF.

This clonotype appeared a few times. The chain has TRBV12-3 or TRBV12-4 and TRBJ2-3; no clear D. This CDR3 is built from 16 residues. Trimming took off 0 bases at V and 2 bases at J, with 12 bases between the two ends. CDR3 amino acids: CASSLATSLSTDTQYF. CDR3 bases: TGTGCCAGCAGTTTAGCAACTTCACTCTCCACAGATACGCAGTATTTT.

The sample holds many counts of this clonotype. The gene calls are TRBV12-3 or TRBV12-4 and TRBJ2-3; tentatively, D is TRBD1 or TRBD2 (5 bases each). The CDR3 length is 18 residues. V was trimmed by 2 bases and J by 4 bases, leaving 22 bases between them. DNA of the CDR3: TGTGCCAGCAGTTTAATCCTACAAGCGGTGTTGGGACCAGATACGCAGTATTTT. It yields the protein CASSLILQAVLGPDTQYF.

The chain has TRBV27 and TRBJ2-3; tentative D call: TRBD2 (6 bases). The germline V gene has CDR1 MNHEY and CDR2 SMNVEV (reference sequence). There are 13 residues in the CDR3. CDR3 DNA sequence: TGTGCAGCTGGTGGTTCGGGGGCAGATACGCAGTATTTT. This sequence encodes CAAGGSGADTQYF.

With regard to this clonotype: A clone one base away is much larger, so this may be a read error. This CDR3 is CACSNSGANVLTF. In DNA, the CDR3 is TGTGCCTGCAGTAACTCTGGGGCCAACGTCCTGACTTTC. The J gene is TRBJ2-6, the V gene TRBV28, with D uncertain. The CDR3 runs to 13 residues. CDR1 and CDR2 (germline): MDHEN, SYDVKM.

This clonotype was seen only a few times. The V and J genes are TRBV4-2 and TRBJ2-1; 11 bases are shared with TRBD2. There are 16 residues in the CDR3. CDR1 LGHNA and CDR2 YNFKEQ come from the germline V gene. Germline trimming cut 6 bases from V and 5 bases from J; bases unmatched to any gene: 9. The CDR3 nucleotides read TGTGCCAGCAGGCCCAGGACGGGACTAGCGGACAATGAGCAGTTCTTC. Translation gives CASRPRTGLADNEQFF.

As concerns this clonotype: Without the conserved terminal phenylalanine or tryptophan, this CDR3 likely stems from a read error. The rearrangement links TRBV19 to TRBJ1-5; TRBD1 matches at 7 bases. This CDR3 is 12 amino acids long. J lost 4 bases, V lost 7 bases, and 1 base had no gene match. Germline lookup yields CDR1 LNHDA and CDR2 SQIVND (reference sequence). This CDR3 is CASKTGNQPQHL. As DNA, the CDR3 is TGTGCCAGTAAGACAGGGAATCAGCCCCAGCATCTT.

This clonotype was recorded many times. The chain carries TRBV28 and TRBJ2-1; TRBD2 aligns across 13 bases. This CDR3 comprises 14 residues. The germline CDR1 and CDR2 sequences are MDHEN and SYDVKM. V gave up 6 bases and J gave up 9 bases; unmatched junction bases: 5. In DNA form, the CDR3 reads TGTGCCAGCAGGAGGACTAGCGGGAGAGCTGAGCAGTTCTTC. Translation gives CASRRTSGRAEQFF. The variable domain in full, completed from reference TRBV28 and TRBJ2-1, reads DVKVTQSSRYLVKRTGEKVFLECVQDMDHENMFWYRQDPGLGLRLIYFSYDVKMKEKGDIPEGYSVSREKKERFSLILESASTNQTSMYLCASRRTSGRAEQFFGPGTRLTVL.

Concerning this clonotype: Its ends do not fully match the called genes, so a read error is possible. The chain employs TRBV9 and TRBJ1-4, with D maybe TRBD1 (5 bases). The CDR3 sequence is 13 residues long. Germline V gene data show CDR1 as SGDLS and CDR2 as YYNGEE. The CDR3 protein is CASSVAGTEKLIF. CDR3 nucleotide sequence: TGTGCCAGCAGCGTAGCCGGGACCGAAAAACTGATTTTT.

This clonotype was seen only once. One end of the junction is discordant with germline, which a read error may explain. The V call is TRBV2, the J call TRBJ2-1; 12 bases match TRBD2. This CDR3 is 15 amino acids long. Germline CDR1 SNHLY, CDR2 FYNNEI. As DNA, the CDR3 is TGTGCCAGCAACGGACTAGCGGGATCCTACAATGAGCAGCTCTTC. It codes for CASNGLAGSYNEQLF.

This clonotype was found many times. The V and J genes are TRBV11-2 and TRBJ2-7; 10 nucleotides match TRBD2. The V segment lost 1 base and the J segment 2 bases; nucleotides outside the gene matches: 5. Germline loops: CDR1 SGHAT, CDR2 FQNNGV. CDR3 size: 16 residues. This CDR3 reads CASSLALAGDTYEQYF. CDR3 sequence (DNA): TGTGCCAGCAGCTTAGCCCTAGCGGGAGATACCTACGAGCAGTACTTC. Full variable domain (rest looked up from reference TRBV11-2 and TRBJ2-7): EAGVAQSPRYKIIEKRQSVAFWCNPISGHATLYWYQQILGQGPKLLIQFQNNGVVDDSQLPKDRFSAERLKGVDSTLKIQPAKLEDSAVYLCASSLALAGDTYEQYFGPGTRLTVT.

This chain uses TRBV2 with TRBJ2-7, with TRBD1 matching over 7 bases. The CDR3 extends over 13 amino acids. J lost 3 bases, V lost 11 bases, and 10 bases had no gene match. In germline, CDR1 is SNHLY, CDR2 FYNNEI. The CDR3 nucleotides are TGTGCCCGACAGGGTCGAATGGGCTACGAGCAGTACTTC. Amino acid sequence: CARQGRMGYEQYF.

This sequence joins TRBV7-6 and TRBJ2-5; possibly TRBD2 for D (5 bases). The CDR3 totals 15 residues. The germline V and J ends were trimmed by 11 bases and 4 bases, with 23 bases remaining between them. The germline CDR1 and CDR2 sequences are SGHVS and FNYEAQ. CDR3 in DNA: TGTGCCGCCGCCTCTGCTCCGAGCGGATCAGAGACCCAGTACTTC. This gives the protein CAAASAPSGSETQYF.

This clonotype was recorded at least ten times. The chain employs TRBV7-2 and TRBJ2-7; 11 bases are a match to TRBD2. This CDR3 spans 15 amino acids. Germline loops: CDR1 SGHTA, CDR2 FQGNSA. Trimming cost V 4 bases and J 3 bases; bases outside gene matches: 5. DNA of the CDR3: TGTGCCAGCAGCTCCGGACTAGCGGGCTACTACGAGCAGTACTTC. Its translation is CASSSGLAGYYEQYF.

This clonotype has only a few counts. The V and J genes are TRBV6-5 and TRBJ1-4; TRBD1 matches 9 bases. Unmatched junction bases numbered 7, after V lost 4 bases and J lost 13 bases. The CDR3 has 13 amino acids. Germline values: CDR1 MNHEY, CDR2 SVGAGI. The DNA of the CDR3 is TGTGCCAGCAGTTCCGGGACAGGGTCGAGACTGTTTTTT. Protein sequence: CASSSGTGSRLFF.

Details on this clonotype: One junction end does not reproduce the germline sequence, and a read error may be involved. This sequence joins TRBV5-1 and TRBJ2-2; D remains ambiguous. Germline-derived CDR1 and CDR2 are SGHRS and YFSETQ. The CDR3 totals 12 residues. Written as DNA, the CDR3 is TGCGCCGGCAGCTTGATTGCCGGGGAGCTGTTTTTT. Its translation: CAGSLIAGELFF.

This rearrangement joins TRBV11-2 to TRBJ2-4; 8 nucleotides align to TRBD2. Trimming cost V 3 bases and J 3 bases; bases outside gene matches: 7. CDR3 size: 16 residues. Per the germline V gene, CDR1 is SGHAT and CDR2 is FQNNGV. The CDR3 loop is CASSFVYAGGKNIQYF. The CDR3 DNA sequence: TGTGCCAGCAGCTTTGTATATGCGGGAGGCAAAAACATTCAGTACTTC.

Note on this clonotype: The junction differs from germline at one of its ends, possibly a read error. The chain joins TRBV9 to TRBJ2-3; no definite D call. Germline values: CDR1 SGDLS, CDR2 YYNGEE. The CDR3 is 12 amino acids. The CDR3 nucleotides are TGTGCCAGCAGCGTAGGGAGAGATTCGCAGTATTTT. It translates to CASSVGRDSQYF.

This clonotype was counted only a few times. V gene TRBV24-1 combines with J gene TRBJ2-1; D gene unclear. V lost 3 bases and J lost 9, with 20 bases in between. The CDR3 length is 16 residues. Germline CDR1 reads KGHDR; CDR2 reads SFDVKD. In nucleotides, the CDR3 is TGTGCCACCAGTGATCTGCCTGGTTTTCAGCTCGGTGAGCAGTTCTTC. Translated, it gives CATSDLPGFQLGEQFF.

This clonotype was picked up one time. The V gene is TRBV7-2, the J gene TRBJ2-7, with a possible D match to TRBD2 (6 bases). This CDR3 has 16 amino acids. Deletions cut 2 bases from V and 0 bases from J, with 14 bases between. Germline values: CDR1 SGHTA, CDR2 FQGNSA. DNA of the CDR3: TGTGCCAGCAGCTTATTTCCCCGGGAGCTCTCCTACGAGCAGTACTTC. As protein: CASSLFPRELSYEQYF. The full variable domain, completed using reference TRBV7-2 and TRBJ2-7, is GAGVSQSPSNKVTEKGKDVELRCDPISGHTALYWYRQSLGQGLEFLIYFQGNSAPDKSGLPSDRFSAERTGGSVSTLTIQRTQQEDSAVYLCASSLFPRELSYEQYFGPGTRLTVT.

This clonotype occurred many times. The rearrangement uses TRBV27 and TRBJ2-3; D is ambiguous. Germline V CDR1 and CDR2: MNHEY, SMNVEV (reference sequence). The CDR3 runs to 13 residues. V lost 5 bases, J lost 2 bases, and 8 bases lay in between. As DNA, the CDR3 is TGTGCCAGCAGTCCCCTCATCACAGATACGCAGTATTTT. Translating it yields CASSPLITDTQYF.

This clonotype was detected ten times or more. This chain uses TRBV28 with TRBJ2-3, with D uncertain. Germline CDR1 and CDR2: MDHEN and SYDVKM. The CDR3 totals 13 residues. Trimming removed 10 bases at V and 1 base at J, with 12 bases between. CDR3 in amino acids: CATGVLGTDTQYF. Written as DNA, the CDR3 is TGTGCCACTGGAGTACTCGGCACAGATACGCAGTATTTT.